The present entry profiles one T cell receptor beta chain with its context. Its specificity is not known. The entry originates in a study of OX40 agonist ivuxolimab in advanced cancers. About the research overall: The drug used for patients, ivuxolimab, was an agonistic anti-OX40 (CD134) antibody. Eligibility admitted prior anti-PD-1, anti-PD-L1 or anti-CTLA-4 therapy; about 40% had some. Study results and limitations: Partial responders treated at 0.1-3.0 mg/kg exhibited clonal expansion among the lowest measured.

Some clones are missing from TCRdb's copy, which holds only in-frame ones; the method was immunoSEQ multiplex PCR. This table holds roughly 89,000 clones, about 82% found once. Deletions cut 1 base from V and 1 base from J, with 13 bases between. Germline loops: CDR1 LNHNV, CDR2 YYDKDF (reference sequence). The CDR3 loop spans 16 amino acids. This chain connects TRBV15 to TRBJ1-1; D is possibly TRBD1 (6 bases). Sequencing used CD4+ or CD8+ T cells sorted from blood, obtained in a trial of the OX40 agonist ivuxolimab. The TCR comes from an adult with an advanced solid tumor such as melanoma, head and neck, liver or kidney cancer. CDR3 loop: CATSRAAGATNTEAFF. The CDR3 DNA reads as TGTGCCACCAGCAGAGCGGCAGGGGCGACGAACACTGAAGCTTTCTTT.